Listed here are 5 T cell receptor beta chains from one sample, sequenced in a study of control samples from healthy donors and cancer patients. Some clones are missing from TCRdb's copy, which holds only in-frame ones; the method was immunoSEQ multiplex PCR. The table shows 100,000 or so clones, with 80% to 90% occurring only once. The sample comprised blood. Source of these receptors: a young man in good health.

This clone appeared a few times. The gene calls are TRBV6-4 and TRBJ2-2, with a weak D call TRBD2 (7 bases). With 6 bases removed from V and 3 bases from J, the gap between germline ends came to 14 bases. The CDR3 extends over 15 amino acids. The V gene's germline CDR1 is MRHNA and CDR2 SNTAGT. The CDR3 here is CASSQQGGDTGELFF. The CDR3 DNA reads TGTGCCAGCAGCCAACAGGGAGGGGACACCGGGGAGCTGTTTTTT.

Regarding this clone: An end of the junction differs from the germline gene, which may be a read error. Here the CDR3 reads CASSYNSDSNQPQHF. CDR3 nucleotides: TGTGCCAGCAGTTACAACAGCGATAGCAACCAGCCCCAGCATTTT. The chain uses TRBV6-6 and TRBJ1-5; D unclear. Germline V gene data show CDR1 as MNHNY and CDR2 as SVGAGI (reference sequence). The CDR3 has 15 amino acids.

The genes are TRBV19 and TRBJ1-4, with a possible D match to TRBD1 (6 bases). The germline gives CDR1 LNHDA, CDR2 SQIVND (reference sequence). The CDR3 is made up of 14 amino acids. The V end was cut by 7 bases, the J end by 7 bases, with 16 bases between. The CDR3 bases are TGTGCCAGTACCCCCGACAGGTTTGGTGAAAAACTGTTTTTT. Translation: CASTPDRFGEKLFF.

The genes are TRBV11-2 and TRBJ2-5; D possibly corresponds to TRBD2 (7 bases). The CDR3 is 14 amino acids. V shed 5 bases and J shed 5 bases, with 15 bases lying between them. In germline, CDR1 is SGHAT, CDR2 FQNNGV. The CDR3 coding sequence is TGTGCCAGCAGCGCGGGGGCCAGCAGGGAGACCCAGTACTTC. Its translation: CASSAGASRETQYF.

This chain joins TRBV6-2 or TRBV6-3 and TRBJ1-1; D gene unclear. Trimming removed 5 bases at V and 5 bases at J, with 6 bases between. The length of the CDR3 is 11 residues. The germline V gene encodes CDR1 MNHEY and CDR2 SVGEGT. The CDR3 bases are TGTGCCAGCAGTCTAGTAACTGAAGCTTTCTTT. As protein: CASSLVTEAFF.